Below, one TCR beta chain is given with its context. This specimen comes from a study of blood T cells in healthy people across ages. Next came a second PCR, run for about 7 to 12 cycles, which used a sample-barcoded 5' primer along with a J-beta primer mix. TCRdb independently ran MiXCR on the 5' RACE reads; one entry per CDR3 protein. Found here are under 750,000 distinct CDR3 sequences, around 50% of them singletons; the top ten hold about 22%. Sequences were obtained from blood. This TCR was recovered from a man at least 80 years old in good health.

The CDR3 nucleotides read TGTGCCATCAGTGGTCAACAAATTGCCGGGACAGGTGGAGCTTTCTTT. Residues: CAISGQQIAGTGGAFF. The genes are TRBV10-3 and TRBJ1-1; the match to TRBD1 covers 8 bases. The CDR3 has 16 residues. V was clipped by 4 bases and J by 10 bases; unmatched bases: 17. CDR1 is ENHRY and CDR2 is SYGVKD in the germline V gene.